This entry lists 22 T cell receptor beta chains sequenced from one sample in a study of T cell responses to AZD1222 COVID-19 vaccine. The protocol was immunoSEQ multiplex PCR, while the TCRdb copy is restricted to in-frame clones and leaves out a portion. The sample carries approximately 150,000 clones, over 85% recorded once. The material was peripheral blood, obtained 28 days after the second AZD1222 dose. The receptors derive from an adult who received the AZD1222 COVID-19 vaccine.

The chain uses TRBV28 and TRBJ2-7; perhaps TRBD2 as D (5 bases). Per the germline V gene, CDR1 is MDHEN and CDR2 is SYDVKM. The CDR3 covers 12 residues. The CDR3 loop is CGTGEGSYEQYF. Written as DNA, the CDR3 is TGTGGCACGGGTGAGGGCTCCTACGAGCAGTACTTC.

The chain has TRBV5-4 and TRBJ2-7; 7 bases are a match to TRBD1. The germline CDR1 and CDR2 sequences are SGHNT and YYREEE (reference sequence). V dropped 2 bases and J dropped 4; count of bases not matched to a gene: 12. This CDR3 spans 16 amino acids. The CDR3 DNA reads TGTGCCAGCAGCTTTGCCGTGGGACAGAGAATTTACGAGCAGTACTTC. It translates to CASSFAVGQRIYEQYF.

V is TRBV30 and J is TRBJ2-3, with D perhaps TRBD2 (5 bases). CDR1 and CDR2 (germline): GTSNPN, SVGIG (reference sequence). The CDR3 covers 16 residues. The germline V and J ends were trimmed by 0 bases and 5 bases, with 18 bases remaining between them. In nucleotides, the CDR3 is TGTGCCTGGAGTGTACCCCGGACCTATGAGGGAGATACGCAGTATTTT. The encoded protein is CAWSVPRTYEGDTQYF.

The chain joins TRBV4-3 to TRBJ2-3; 13 bases line up with TRBD2. The J segment lost 4 bases and the V segment lost 1 base, leaving 5 bases of the junction unmatched. In germline, CDR1 is LGHNA, CDR2 YSLEER. The CDR3 is 17 residues long. The CDR3 DNA reads as TGCGCCAGCAGCCAAGCACTAGCGGGAGGGGTTGCAGATACGCAGTATTTT. It yields the protein CASSQALAGGVADTQYF.

The chain couples TRBV4-2 to TRBJ1-1, with 7 bases fitting TRBD1. The CDR3 is 12 amino acids. Germline V CDR1 and CDR2: LGHNA, YNFKEQ. With V trimmed by 1 base and J by 8 bases, 1 base remained unmatched. CDR3 sequence: CASSQAGGEAFF. In DNA form, the CDR3 reads TGTGCCAGCAGCCAAGCAGGGGGGGAAGCTTTCTTT.

The table lists this clone with a few counts. The CDR3, as DNA: TGTGCCAGTAGGGCCGGGACTAGCGCCTGGGTGGGGGAGCAGTATTTT. This codes for CASRAGTSAWVGEQYF. The genes are TRBV19 and TRBJ2-3; 10 nucleotides agree with TRBD2. Germline values: CDR1 LNHDA, CDR2 SQIVND (reference sequence). The CDR3 loop spans 16 amino acids. J lost 11 bases, V lost 6 bases, and 17 bases had no gene match.

V and J are TRBV5-4 and TRBJ2-7; D gene ambiguous. Between the trimmed V and J ends, which lost 3 bases and 4 bases, there was a span of 8 bases. The CDR3 has 12 residues. The germline gives CDR1 SGHNT, CDR2 YYREEE (reference sequence). The CDR3 DNA reads TGTGCCAGCAGCTCCTACGGGTACGAGCAGTACTTC. This gives the protein CASSSYGYEQYF.

On this clone itself: The same CDR3 is also encoded by other DNA sequences in this sample. The genes are TRBV28 and TRBJ1-6; D gene uncertain. Trimming took off 1 base at V and 6 bases at J, with 25 bases between the two ends. Germline V gene data show CDR1 as MDHEN and CDR2 as SYDVKM. CDR3 size: 20 residues. CDR3 bases: TGTGCCAGCAGTTTATTATCCCCGACCGGTATAGGGAGAGGTAATTCACCCCTCCACTTT. Protein sequence: CASSLLSPTGIGRGNSPLHF.

In its sample, this clone was seen once. The chain employs TRBV5-4 and TRBJ2-7; 10 bases are a match to TRBD2. This CDR3 is 16 amino acids long. Germline V gives CDR1 SGHNT, CDR2 YYREEE (reference sequence). Losses at the gene ends were 3 bases for V and 4 bases for J; bases not matched to a gene: 10. The CDR3: CASSWGPAGGIYEQYF. Written as DNA, the CDR3 is TGTGCCAGCAGCTGGGGCCCAGCGGGAGGGATTTACGAGCAGTACTTC. The complete variable domain, with remaining parts taken from reference TRBV5-4 and TRBJ2-7, reads ETGVTQSPTHLIKTRGQQVTLRCSSQSGHNTVSWYQQALGQGPQFIFQYYREEENGRGNFPPRFSGLQFPNYSSELNVNALELDDSALYLCASSWGPAGGIYEQYFGPGTRLTVT.

The genes are TRBV7-2 and TRBJ1-1; D unresolved. In germline, CDR1 is SGHTA, CDR2 FQGNSA. Deletions cut 6 bases from V and 7 bases from J, with 12 bases between. The CDR3 is 12 residues long. The CDR3: CASREGAGEAFF. The CDR3 DNA sequence: TGTGCCAGCAGGGAGGGTGCTGGTGAAGCTTTCTTT.

On this clone itself: At one end the junction does not follow the germline gene, possibly because of a read error. V gene TRBV5-4 combines with J gene TRBJ1-2; 7 positions agree with TRBD1. This CDR3 is built from 13 residues. The germline V gene encodes CDR1 SGHNT and CDR2 YYREEE (reference sequence). The CDR3 region is CASSSTTGVMGQF. CDR3 DNA: TGTGCCAGCAGCTCAACTACCGGCGTTATGGGACAGTTC. Full variable domain (remainder filled in from reference TRBV5-4 and TRBJ1-2): ETGVTQSPTHLIKTRGQQVTLRCSSQSGHNTVSWYQQALGQGPQFIFQYYREEENGRGNFPPRFSGLQFPNYSSELNVNALELDDSALYLCASSSTTGVMGQFGSGTRLTVV.

This clone turned up a few times. The V and J genes are TRBV10-1 and TRBJ2-3, with D tentatively TRBD2 (6 bases). CDR1 and CDR2 from the germline V gene are WNHNN and SYGVQD (reference sequence). This CDR3 has 15 residues. V was clipped by 4 bases and J by 2 bases, with 13 bases between them. The CDR3 loop reads CASSGTGATTDTQYF. The CDR3 DNA reads as TGCGCCAGCAGTGGGACGGGAGCTACCACAGATACGCAGTATTTT.

V gene TRBV28 combines with J gene TRBJ2-7; D is possibly TRBD2 (6 bases). Deletions cut 3 bases from V and 0 bases from J, with 6 bases between. The CDR3 is made up of 13 amino acids. Germline CDR1 reads MDHEN; CDR2 reads SYDVKM. The CDR3 DNA follows: TGTGCCAGCAGTTTCGGGGGCTCCTACGAGCAGTACTTC. The encoded protein is CASSFGGSYEQYF. Based on the CDR3 plus reference TRBV28 and TRBJ2-7, the full variable domain is DVKVTQSSRYLVKRTGEKVFLECVQDMDHENMFWYRQDPGLGLRLIYFSYDVKMKEKGDIPEGYSVSREKKERFSLILESASTNQTSMYLCASSFGGSYEQYFGPGTRLTVT.

The rearrangement joins TRBV7-2 to TRBJ1-2, with D tentatively TRBD1 (5 bases). Germline lookup yields CDR1 SGHTA and CDR2 FQGNSA. The length of the CDR3 is 15 residues. Trimming stripped 3 bases from V and 4 bases from J, with 15 bases between. CDR3 in amino acids: CASSFDRGGGYGYTF. The CDR3 DNA reads as TGTGCCAGCAGCTTTGACCGGGGCGGGGGCTATGGCTACACCTTC.

The V and J genes are TRBV21-1 and TRBJ1-1. TRBV21-1 is classified as a pseudogene. The CDR3 length is 17 residues. CDR3 amino acids: CASSPSPFRLRATEAFF. The CDR3 bases are TGTGCCAGCAGTCCTTCCCCCTTTAGACTCCGGGCCACTGAAGCTTTCTTT.

This clone was counted only a few times. The rearrangement joins TRBV2 to TRBJ1-2, with D maybe TRBD1 (6 bases). Germline values: CDR1 SNHLY, CDR2 FYNNEI. The CDR3 runs to 16 residues. V was trimmed by 10 bases and J by 4 bases, leaving 25 bases between them. The chain's CDR3 is CAMNSGTRDSFYGYTF. The CDR3 bases are TGTGCCATGAACTCCGGGACACGGGATTCCTTCTATGGCTACACCTTC.

The rearrangement joins TRBV4-3 to TRBJ1-4, with D perhaps matching TRBD1 (5 bases). This CDR3 contains 15 residues. Trimming cost V 1 base and J 8 bases, with 14 bases left between them. The germline gives CDR1 LGHNA, CDR2 YSLEER. For the CDR3, the DNA is TGCGCCAGCAGCCAAGCCCAAGGGAGGGGAGAAAAACTGTTTTTT. This encodes CASSQAQGRGEKLFF.

The chain carries TRBV5-6 and TRBJ2-1; D may be TRBD1 (5 bases). V was trimmed by 0 bases and J by 13 bases, leaving 11 bases between them. CDR3 size: 12 residues. Germline V gives CDR1 SGHDT, CDR2 YYEEEE. As DNA, the CDR3 is TGTGCCAGCAGCTTGGCCGGTCAGGGCCAGTTCTTC. This encodes CASSLAGQGQFF.

V usage is TRBV7-9 and J usage is TRBJ1-2; D possibly corresponds to TRBD1 (6 bases). CDR1 and CDR2 from the germline V gene are SEHNR and FQNEAQ (reference sequence). The CDR3 contains 13 residues. V was cut by 1 base and J by 6 bases, with 9 bases left in between. The CDR3 spells CASSLGTVDGYTF. CDR3 coding DNA: TGTGCCAGCAGCTTAGGGACAGTAGATGGCTACACCTTC. The full variable domain, with the rest looked up from reference TRBV7-9 and TRBJ1-2, is DTGVSQNPRHKITKRGQNVTFRCDPISEHNRLYWYRQTLGQGPEFLTYFQNEAQLEKSRLLSDRFSAERPKGSFSTLEIQRTEQGDSAMYLCASSLGTVDGYTFGSGTRLTVV.

V and J are TRBV6-2 or TRBV6-3 and TRBJ2-1; D perhaps matches TRBD2 (6 bases). The CDR3 spans 14 residues. The V gene lost 1 base and the J gene lost 6 bases, with 10 bases spanning the gap. Per the germline V gene, CDR1 is MNHEY and CDR2 is SVGEGT. The CDR3 nucleotides are TGTGCCAGCAGTTACTTACTAGCTAGCAATGAGCAGTTCTTC. This gives the protein CASSYLLASNEQFF.

The rearrangement uses TRBV2 and TRBJ1-5; 9 bases match TRBD1. The length of the CDR3 is 14 residues. V gave up 6 bases and J gave up 5 bases; unmatched junction bases: 5. Germline V gene lookup returns CDR1 SNHLY and CDR2 FYNNEI. In DNA form, the CDR3 reads TGTGCCAGCAGCGGGACAGGGTACCATCAGCCCCAGCATTTT. Translating it yields CASSGTGYHQPQHF.

The V gene is TRBV6-5, the J gene TRBJ2-7, with a possible D match to TRBD1 (8 bases). V was cut by 6 bases and J by 7 bases, with 16 bases left in between. The CDR3 is 13 amino acids. The germline V gene encodes CDR1 MNHEY and CDR2 SVGAGI. Written as DNA, the CDR3 is TGTGCCAGCAGACTAGGACAGGGAGGGGAGCAGTACTTC. Translation: CASRLGQGGEQYF.